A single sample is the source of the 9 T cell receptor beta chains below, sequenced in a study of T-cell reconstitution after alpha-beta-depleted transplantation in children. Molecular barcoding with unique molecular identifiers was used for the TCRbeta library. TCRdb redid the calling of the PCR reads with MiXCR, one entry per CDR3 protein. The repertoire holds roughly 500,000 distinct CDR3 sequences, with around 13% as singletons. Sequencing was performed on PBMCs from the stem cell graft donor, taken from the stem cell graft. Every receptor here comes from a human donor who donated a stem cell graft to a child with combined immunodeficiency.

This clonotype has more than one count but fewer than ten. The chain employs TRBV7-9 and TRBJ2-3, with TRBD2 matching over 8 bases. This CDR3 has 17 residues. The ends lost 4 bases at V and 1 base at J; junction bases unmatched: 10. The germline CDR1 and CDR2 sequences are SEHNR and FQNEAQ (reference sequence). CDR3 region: CASSSDRGGRGTDTQYF. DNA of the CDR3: TGTGCCAGCAGCTCGGACCGGGGGGGCCGGGGCACAGATACGCAGTATTTT.

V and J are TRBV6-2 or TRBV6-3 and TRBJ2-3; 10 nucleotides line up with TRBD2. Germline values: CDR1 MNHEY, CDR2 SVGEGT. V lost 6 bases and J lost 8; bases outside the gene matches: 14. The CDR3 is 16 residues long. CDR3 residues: CASSLKGAGGPGTQYF. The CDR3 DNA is TGTGCCAGCAGCTTGAAAGGAGCGGGAGGGCCGGGTACGCAGTATTTT.

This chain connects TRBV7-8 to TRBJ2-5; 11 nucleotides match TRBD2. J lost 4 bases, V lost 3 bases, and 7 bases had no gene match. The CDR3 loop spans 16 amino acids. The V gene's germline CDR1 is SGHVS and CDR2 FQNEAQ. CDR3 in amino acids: CASSLGLAVGGETQYF. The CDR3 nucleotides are TGTGCCAGCAGCTTGGGACTAGCGGTAGGGGGAGAGACCCAGTACTTC.

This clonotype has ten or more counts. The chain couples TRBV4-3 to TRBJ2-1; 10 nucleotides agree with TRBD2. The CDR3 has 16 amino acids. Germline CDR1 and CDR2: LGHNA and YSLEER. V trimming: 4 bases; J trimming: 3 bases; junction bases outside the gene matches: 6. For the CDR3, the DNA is TGCGCCAGCAGCCGGACCGGGACTAGCGTCTACAATGAGCAGTTCTTC. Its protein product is CASSRTGTSVYNEQFF.

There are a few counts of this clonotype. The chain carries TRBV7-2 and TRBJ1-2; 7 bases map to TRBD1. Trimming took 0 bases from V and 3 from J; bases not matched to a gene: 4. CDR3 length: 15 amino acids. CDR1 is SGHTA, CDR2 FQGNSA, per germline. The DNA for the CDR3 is TGTGCCAGCAGCTTAGCATCGCAGGGGGACTATGGCTACACCTTC. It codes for CASSLASQGDYGYTF.

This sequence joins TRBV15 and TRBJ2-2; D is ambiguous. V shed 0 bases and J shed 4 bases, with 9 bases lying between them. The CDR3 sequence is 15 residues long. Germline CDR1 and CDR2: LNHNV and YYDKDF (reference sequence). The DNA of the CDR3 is TGTGCCACCAGCAGAGAGTCGCTTCGCACCGGGGAGCTGTTTTTT. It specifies CATSRESLRTGELFF.

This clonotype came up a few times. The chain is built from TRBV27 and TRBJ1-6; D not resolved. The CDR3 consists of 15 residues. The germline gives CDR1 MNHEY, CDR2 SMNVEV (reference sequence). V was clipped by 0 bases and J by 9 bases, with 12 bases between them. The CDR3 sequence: CASSLSGLVGSPLHF. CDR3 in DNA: TGTGCCAGCAGTTTATCGGGCTTAGTGGGTTCACCCCTCCACTTT.

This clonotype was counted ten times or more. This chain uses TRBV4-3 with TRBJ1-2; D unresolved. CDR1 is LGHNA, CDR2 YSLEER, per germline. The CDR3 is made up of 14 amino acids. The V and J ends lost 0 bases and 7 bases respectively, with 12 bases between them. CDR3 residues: CASSQENYHRGYTF. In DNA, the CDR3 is TGCGCCAGCAGCCAAGAGAACTATCATCGTGGCTACACCTTC.

CDR3 sequence (DNA): TGTGCCAGCAGTCCGGGGGAGGTCGCGAACACCGGGGAGCTGTTTTTT. Translated: CASSPGEVANTGELFF. The rearrangement joins TRBV11-3 to TRBJ2-2, with TRBD2 as a possible D gene (6 bases). The CDR3 consists of 16 residues. Germline CDR1 SGHNT, CDR2 YENEEA. V lost 6 bases and J lost 0, with 14 bases in between.